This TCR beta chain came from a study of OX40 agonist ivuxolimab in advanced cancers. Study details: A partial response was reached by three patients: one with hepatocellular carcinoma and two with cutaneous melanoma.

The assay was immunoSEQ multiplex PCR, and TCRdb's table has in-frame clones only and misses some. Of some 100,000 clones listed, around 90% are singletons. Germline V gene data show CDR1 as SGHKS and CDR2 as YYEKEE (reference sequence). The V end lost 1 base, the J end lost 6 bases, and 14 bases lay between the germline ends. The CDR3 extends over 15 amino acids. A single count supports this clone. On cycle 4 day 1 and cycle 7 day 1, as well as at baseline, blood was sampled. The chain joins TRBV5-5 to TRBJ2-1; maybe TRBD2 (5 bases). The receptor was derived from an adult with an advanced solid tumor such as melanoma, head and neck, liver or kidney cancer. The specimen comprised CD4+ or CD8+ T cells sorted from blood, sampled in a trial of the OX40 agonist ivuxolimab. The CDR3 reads CASSLWLAGGNEQFF. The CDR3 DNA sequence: TGTGCCAGCAGCTTGTGGCTAGCCGGCGGCAATGAGCAGTTCTTC.